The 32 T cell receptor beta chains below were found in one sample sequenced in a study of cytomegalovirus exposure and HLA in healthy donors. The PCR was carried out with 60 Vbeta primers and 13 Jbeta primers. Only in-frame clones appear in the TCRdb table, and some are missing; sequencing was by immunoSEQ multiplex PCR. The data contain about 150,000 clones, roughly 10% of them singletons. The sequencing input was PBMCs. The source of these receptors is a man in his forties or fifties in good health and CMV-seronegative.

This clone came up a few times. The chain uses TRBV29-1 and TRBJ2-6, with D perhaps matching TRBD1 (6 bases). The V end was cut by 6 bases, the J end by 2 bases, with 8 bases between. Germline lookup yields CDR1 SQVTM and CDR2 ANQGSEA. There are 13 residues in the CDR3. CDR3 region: CSVTGTGANVLTF. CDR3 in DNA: TGCAGCGTGACAGGAACTGGGGCCAACGTCCTGACTTTC.

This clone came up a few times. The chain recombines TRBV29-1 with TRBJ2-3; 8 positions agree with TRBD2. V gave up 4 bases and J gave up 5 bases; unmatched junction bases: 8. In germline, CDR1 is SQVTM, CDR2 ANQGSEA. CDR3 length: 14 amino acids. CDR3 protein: CSVAYGGGIDTQYF. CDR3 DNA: TGCAGCGTTGCTTACGGGGGGGGTATAGATACGCAGTATTTT.

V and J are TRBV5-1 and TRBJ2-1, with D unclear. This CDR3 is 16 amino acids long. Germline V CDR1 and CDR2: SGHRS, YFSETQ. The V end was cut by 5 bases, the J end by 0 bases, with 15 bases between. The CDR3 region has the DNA TGCGCCAGCAGTCCCGGTTCGGGTAGCTCCTACAATGAGCAGTTCTTC. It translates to CASSPGSGSSYNEQFF.

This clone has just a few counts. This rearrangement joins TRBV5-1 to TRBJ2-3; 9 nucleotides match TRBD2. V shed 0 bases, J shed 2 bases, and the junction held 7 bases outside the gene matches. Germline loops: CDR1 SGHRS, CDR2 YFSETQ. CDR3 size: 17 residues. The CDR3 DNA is TGCGCCAGCAGCTTGGTCCTAGGCGGGGGGGCCACAGATACGCAGTATTTT. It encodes CASSLVLGGGATDTQYF. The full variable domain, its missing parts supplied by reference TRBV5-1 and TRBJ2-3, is KAGVTQTPRYLIKTRGQQVTLSCSPISGHRSVSWYQQTPGQGLQFLFEYFSETQRNKGNFPGRFSGRQFSNSRSEMNVSTLELGDSALYLCASSLVLGGGATDTQYFGPGTRLTVL.

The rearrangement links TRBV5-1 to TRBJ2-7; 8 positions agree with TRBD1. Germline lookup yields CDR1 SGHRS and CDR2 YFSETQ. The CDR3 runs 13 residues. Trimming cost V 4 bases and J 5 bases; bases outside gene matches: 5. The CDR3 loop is CASSRDRGDEQYF. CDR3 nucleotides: TGCGCCAGCAGCAGAGACAGGGGCGACGAGCAGTACTTC.

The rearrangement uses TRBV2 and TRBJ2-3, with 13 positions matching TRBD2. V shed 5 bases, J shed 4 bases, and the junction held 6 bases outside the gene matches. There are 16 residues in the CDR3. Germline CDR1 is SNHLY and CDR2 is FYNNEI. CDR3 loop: CASSPLLAGGSDTQYF. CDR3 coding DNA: TGTGCCAGCAGTCCTCTACTAGCGGGAGGGTCAGATACGCAGTATTTT.

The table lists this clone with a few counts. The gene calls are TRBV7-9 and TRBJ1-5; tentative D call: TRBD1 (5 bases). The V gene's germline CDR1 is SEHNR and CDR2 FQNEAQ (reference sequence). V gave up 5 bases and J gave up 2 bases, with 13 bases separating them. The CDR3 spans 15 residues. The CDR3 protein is CASSAGGVGNQPQHF. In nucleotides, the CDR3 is TGTGCCAGCAGCGCCGGAGGGGTGGGCAATCAGCCCCAGCATTTT.

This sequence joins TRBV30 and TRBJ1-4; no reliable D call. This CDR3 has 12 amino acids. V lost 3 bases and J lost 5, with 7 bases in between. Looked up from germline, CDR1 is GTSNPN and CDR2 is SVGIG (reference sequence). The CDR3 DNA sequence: TGTGCCTGGAGACAGAAGAATGAAAAACTGTTTTTT. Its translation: CAWRQKNEKLFF.

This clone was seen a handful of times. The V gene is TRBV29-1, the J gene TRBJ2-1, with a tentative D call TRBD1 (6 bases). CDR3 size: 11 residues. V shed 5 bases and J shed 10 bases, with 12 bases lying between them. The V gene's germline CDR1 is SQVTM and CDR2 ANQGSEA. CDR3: CSVHWGREQFF. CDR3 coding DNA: TGCAGCGTTCACTGGGGGCGGGAGCAGTTCTTC.

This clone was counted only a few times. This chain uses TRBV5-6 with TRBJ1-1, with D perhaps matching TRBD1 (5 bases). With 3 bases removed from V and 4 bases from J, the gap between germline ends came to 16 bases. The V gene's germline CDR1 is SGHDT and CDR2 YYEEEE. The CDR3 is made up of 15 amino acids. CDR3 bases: TGTGCCAGCAGCTCGAGCGGGGCGCAGGGCACTGAAGCTTTCTTT. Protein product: CASSSSGAQGTEAFF.

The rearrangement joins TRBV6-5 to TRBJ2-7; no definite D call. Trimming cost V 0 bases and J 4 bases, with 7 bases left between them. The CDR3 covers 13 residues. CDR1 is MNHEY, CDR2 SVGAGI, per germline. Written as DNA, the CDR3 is TGTGCCAGCAGTTACTCGTGGCCGTACGAGCAGTACTTC. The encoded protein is CASSYSWPYEQYF.

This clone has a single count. Written as DNA, the CDR3 is TGTGCCAGCAGCTTGGAGGTCCTCCCCTACAATGAGCAGTTCTTC. This sequence encodes CASSLEVLPYNEQFF. The rearrangement joins TRBV7-2 to TRBJ2-1; possibly TRBD2 for D (5 bases). CDR1 and CDR2 (germline): SGHTA, FQGNSA. Trimming cost V 3 bases and J 2 bases, with 11 bases left between them. This CDR3 contains 15 residues.

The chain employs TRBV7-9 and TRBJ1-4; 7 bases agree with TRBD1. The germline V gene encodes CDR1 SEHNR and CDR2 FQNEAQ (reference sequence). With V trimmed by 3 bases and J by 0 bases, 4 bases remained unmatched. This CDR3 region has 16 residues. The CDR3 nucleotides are TGTGCCAGCAGCTTCCGACAGGGACCAACTAATGAAAAACTGTTTTTT. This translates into CASSFRQGPTNEKLFF. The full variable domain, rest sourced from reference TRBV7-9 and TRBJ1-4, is DTGVSQNPRHKITKRGQNVTFRCDPISEHNRLYWYRQTLGQGPEFLTYFQNEAQLEKSRLLSDRFSAERPKGSFSTLEIQRTEQGDSAMYLCASSFRQGPTNEKLFFGSGTQLSVL.

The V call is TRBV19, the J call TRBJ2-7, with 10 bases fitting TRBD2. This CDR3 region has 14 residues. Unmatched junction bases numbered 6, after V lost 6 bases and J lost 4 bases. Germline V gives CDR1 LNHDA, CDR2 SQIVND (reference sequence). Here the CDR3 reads CASSPGLAHYEQYF. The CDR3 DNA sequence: TGTGCCAGTAGCCCGGGACTAGCGCATTACGAGCAGTACTTC. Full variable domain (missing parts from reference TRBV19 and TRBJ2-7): DGGITQSPKYLFRKEGQNVTLSCEQNLNHDAMYWYRQDPGQGLRLIYYSQIVNDFQKGDIAEGYSVSREKKESFPLTVTSAQKNPTAFYLCASSPGLAHYEQYFGPGTRLTVT.

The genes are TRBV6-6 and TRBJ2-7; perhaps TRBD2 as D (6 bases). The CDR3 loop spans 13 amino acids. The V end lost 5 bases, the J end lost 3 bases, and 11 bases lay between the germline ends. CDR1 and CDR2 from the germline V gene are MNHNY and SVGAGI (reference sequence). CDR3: CASSRDLNYEQYF. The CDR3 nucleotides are TGTGCCAGCAGTCGGGACTTGAACTACGAGCAGTACTTC.

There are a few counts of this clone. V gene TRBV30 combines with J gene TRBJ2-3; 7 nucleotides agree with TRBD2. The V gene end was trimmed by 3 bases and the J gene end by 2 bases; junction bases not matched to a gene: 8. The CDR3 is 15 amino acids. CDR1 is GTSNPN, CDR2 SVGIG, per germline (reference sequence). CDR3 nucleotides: TGTGCCTGGAGCCTACTAGCGCCGATCACAGATACGCAGTATTTT. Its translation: CAWSLLAPITDTQYF.

The CDR3 nucleotides read TGTGCCAGCAGCGTAGATGCGGGACAGGGGGCCGGGTCTTTCTTT. Translating it yields CASSVDAGQGAGSFF. The rearrangement uses TRBV9 and TRBJ1-1, with TRBD1 matching over 12 bases. The junction had 9 bases not matched to a gene; V was cut back by 0 bases and J by 12 bases. Looked up from germline, CDR1 is SGDLS and CDR2 is YYNGEE. The CDR3 is 15 amino acids.

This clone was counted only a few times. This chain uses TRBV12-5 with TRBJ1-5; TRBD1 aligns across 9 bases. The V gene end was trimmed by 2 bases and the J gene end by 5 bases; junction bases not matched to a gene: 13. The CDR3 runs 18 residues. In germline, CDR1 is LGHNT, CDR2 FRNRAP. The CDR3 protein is CASGLSSSDRGRHQPQHF. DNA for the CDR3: TGTGCTAGTGGTTTGTCTTCTTCGGACAGGGGAAGGCATCAGCCCCAGCATTTT.

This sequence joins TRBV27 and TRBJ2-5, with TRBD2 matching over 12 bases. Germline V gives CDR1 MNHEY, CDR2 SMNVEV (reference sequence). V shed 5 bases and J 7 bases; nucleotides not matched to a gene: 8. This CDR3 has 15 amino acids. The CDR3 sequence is CASSQTSGGVRTQYF. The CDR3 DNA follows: TGTGCCAGCAGTCAGACTAGCGGGGGCGTAAGGACCCAGTACTTC.

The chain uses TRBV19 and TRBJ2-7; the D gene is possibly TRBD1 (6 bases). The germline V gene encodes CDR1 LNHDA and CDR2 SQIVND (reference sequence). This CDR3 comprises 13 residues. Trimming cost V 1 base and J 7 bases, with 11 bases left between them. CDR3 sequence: CASSIGGTKEQYF. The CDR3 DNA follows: TGTGCCAGTAGTATAGGAGGGACAAAAGAGCAGTACTTC.

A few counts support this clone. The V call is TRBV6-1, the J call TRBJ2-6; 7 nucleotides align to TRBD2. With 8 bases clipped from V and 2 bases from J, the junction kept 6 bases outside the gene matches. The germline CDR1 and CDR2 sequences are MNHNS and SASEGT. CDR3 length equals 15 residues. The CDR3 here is CASWSGGAGANVLTF. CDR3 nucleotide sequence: TGTGCCAGCTGGAGTGGGGGGGCTGGGGCCAACGTCCTGACTTTC.

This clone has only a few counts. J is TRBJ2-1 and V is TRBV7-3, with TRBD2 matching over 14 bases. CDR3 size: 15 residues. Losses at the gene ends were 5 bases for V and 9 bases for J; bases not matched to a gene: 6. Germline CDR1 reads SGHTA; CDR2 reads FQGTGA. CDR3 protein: CASSMTSGRAGEQFF. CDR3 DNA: TGTGCCAGCAGCATGACTAGCGGGAGGGCTGGTGAGCAGTTCTTC.

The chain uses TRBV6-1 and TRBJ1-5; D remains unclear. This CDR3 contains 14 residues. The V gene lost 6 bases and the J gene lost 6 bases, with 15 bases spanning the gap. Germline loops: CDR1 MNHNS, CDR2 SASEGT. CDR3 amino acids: CASSYGVRGQPQHF. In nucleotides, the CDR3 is TGTGCCAGCAGCTACGGGGTGCGAGGTCAGCCCCAGCATTTT.

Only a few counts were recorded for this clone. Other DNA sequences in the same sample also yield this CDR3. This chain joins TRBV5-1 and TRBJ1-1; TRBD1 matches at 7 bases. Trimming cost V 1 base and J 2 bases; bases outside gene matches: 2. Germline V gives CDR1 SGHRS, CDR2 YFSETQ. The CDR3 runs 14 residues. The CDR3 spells CASSLRQGNTEAFF. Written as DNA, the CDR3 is TGCGCCAGCAGCTTGAGACAGGGAAACACTGAAGCTTTCTTT.

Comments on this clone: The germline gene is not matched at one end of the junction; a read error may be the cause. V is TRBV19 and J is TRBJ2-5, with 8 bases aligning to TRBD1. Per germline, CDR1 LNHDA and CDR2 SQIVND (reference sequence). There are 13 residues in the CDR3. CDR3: CASSADREETRYF. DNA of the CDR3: TGTGCCAGTAGTGCGGACAGGGAAGAGACCCGGTACTTC.

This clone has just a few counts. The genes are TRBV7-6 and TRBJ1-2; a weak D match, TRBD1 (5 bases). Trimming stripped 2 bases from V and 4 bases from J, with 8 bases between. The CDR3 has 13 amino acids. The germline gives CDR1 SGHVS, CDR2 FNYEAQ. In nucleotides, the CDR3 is TGTGCCAGCAGCTTAACAGGCGGCTATGGCTACACCTTC. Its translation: CASSLTGGYGYTF.

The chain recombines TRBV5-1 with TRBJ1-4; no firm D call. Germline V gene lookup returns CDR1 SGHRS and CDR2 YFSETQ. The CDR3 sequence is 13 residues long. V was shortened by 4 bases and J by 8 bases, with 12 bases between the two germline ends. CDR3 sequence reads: CASSRDMGEKLFF. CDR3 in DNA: TGCGCCAGCAGCCGAGACATGGGCGAAAAACTGTTTTTT.

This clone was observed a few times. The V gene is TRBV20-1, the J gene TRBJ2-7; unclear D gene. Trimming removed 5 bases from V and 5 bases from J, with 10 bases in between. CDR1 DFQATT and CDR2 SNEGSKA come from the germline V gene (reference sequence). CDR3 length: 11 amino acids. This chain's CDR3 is CSARVDDEQYF. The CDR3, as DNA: TGCAGTGCTCGGGTTGACGACGAGCAGTACTTC.

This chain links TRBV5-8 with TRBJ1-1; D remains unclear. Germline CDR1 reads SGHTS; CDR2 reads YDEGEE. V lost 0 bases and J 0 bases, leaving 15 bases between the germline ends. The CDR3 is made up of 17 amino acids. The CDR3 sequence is CASSLVFEATMNTEAFF. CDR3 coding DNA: TGTGCCAGCAGCTTGGTCTTCGAAGCGACGATGAACACTGAAGCTTTCTTT.

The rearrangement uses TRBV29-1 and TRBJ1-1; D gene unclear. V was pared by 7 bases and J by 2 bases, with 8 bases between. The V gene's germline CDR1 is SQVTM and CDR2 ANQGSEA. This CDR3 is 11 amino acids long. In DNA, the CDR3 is TGCAGCGCCGGGTCAAACACTGAAGCTTTCTTT. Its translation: CSAGSNTEAFF.

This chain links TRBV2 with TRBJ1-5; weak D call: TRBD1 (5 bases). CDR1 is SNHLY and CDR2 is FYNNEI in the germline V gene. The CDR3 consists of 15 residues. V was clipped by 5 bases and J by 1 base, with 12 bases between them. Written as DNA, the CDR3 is TGTGCCAGCAGTCAGGTAGGGGCAAGCAATCAGCCCCAGCATTTT. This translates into CASSQVGASNQPQHF.

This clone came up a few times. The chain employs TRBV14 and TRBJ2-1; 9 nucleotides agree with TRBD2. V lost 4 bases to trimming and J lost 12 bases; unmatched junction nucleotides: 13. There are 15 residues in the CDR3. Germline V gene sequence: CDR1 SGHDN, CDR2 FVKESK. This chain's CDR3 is CASSLRLAAVGGQFF. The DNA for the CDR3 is TGTGCCAGCAGCCTAAGACTAGCGGCCGTGGGGGGGCAGTTCTTC.